A single sample gave rise to the 32 T cell receptor beta chains below, sequenced in a study of blood T cell repertoires in COVID-19. Assay: immunoSEQ multiplex PCR; the TCRdb copy retains only in-frame clones and omits some. The data hold 100,000 to 150,000 clones, with less than 85% observed a single time. The sample taken for sequencing was peripheral blood. All receptors come from an elderly woman with acute or convalescent COVID-19.

This chain connects TRBV5-1 to TRBJ1-4; 7 nucleotides agree with TRBD1. Germline V gene data show CDR1 as SGHRS and CDR2 as YFSETQ. The CDR3 runs 16 residues. J lost 3 bases, V lost 4 bases, and 9 bases had no gene match. This chain's CDR3 is CASSQSTGAANEKLFF. CDR3 bases: TGCGCCAGCAGCCAAAGTACAGGGGCGGCTAATGAAAAACTGTTTTTT.

The CDR3: CASRTGGGGNQPQHF. CDR3 nucleotide sequence: TGTGCCAGCCGGACAGGGGGCGGAGGCAATCAGCCCCAGCATTTT. This chain joins TRBV19 and TRBJ1-5, with 11 bases fitting TRBD1. The CDR3 is 15 amino acids. The trim removed 9 bases at V and 2 bases at J, leaving 6 bases unmatched. Germline values: CDR1 LNHDA, CDR2 SQIVND (reference sequence).

The chain has TRBV5-4 and TRBJ1-1; TRBD1 aligns across 10 bases. The germline gives CDR1 SGHNT, CDR2 YYREEE (reference sequence). The CDR3 extends over 20 amino acids. V shed 0 bases, J shed 0 bases, and the junction held 14 bases outside the gene matches. The CDR3 DNA follows: TGTGCCAGCAGCTTGGGACCCGGGGACAGGGGATTCTTAGTGAACACTGAAGCTTTCTTT. It is translated as CASSLGPGDRGFLVNTEAFF. Full variable domain (outside the CDR3, taken from reference TRBV5-4 and TRBJ1-1): ETGVTQSPTHLIKTRGQQVTLRCSSQSGHNTVSWYQQALGQGPQFIFQYYREEENGRGNFPPRFSGLQFPNYSSELNVNALELDDSALYLCASSLGPGDRGFLVNTEAFFGQGTRLTVV.

V and J are TRBV7-2 and TRBJ2-1; TRBD2 matches 9 bases. CDR1 is SGHTA, CDR2 FQGNSA, per germline. The V and J ends lost 5 bases and 1 base, in that order; junction bases with no gene match: 6. The CDR3 covers 16 residues. The CDR3 loop is CASSQAGGGSYNEQFF. In DNA form, the CDR3 reads TGTGCCAGCAGCCAAGCGGGAGGTGGGTCCTACAATGAGCAGTTCTTC.

The chain joins TRBV19 to TRBJ2-7; 12 nucleotides match TRBD2. The CDR3 length is 14 residues. J lost 6 bases, V lost 6 bases, and 6 bases had no gene match. Germline CDR1 and CDR2: LNHDA and SQIVND (reference sequence). CDR3 in amino acids: CASSGLAGLSEQYF. CDR3 DNA sequence: TGTGCCAGTAGCGGACTAGCGGGATTGTCCGAGCAGTACTTC.

The chain carries TRBV4-3 and TRBJ2-3; TRBD2 aligns across 10 bases. The V segment lost 3 bases and the J segment 2 bases; nucleotides outside the gene matches: 2. The length of the CDR3 is 15 residues. Per the germline V gene, CDR1 is LGHNA and CDR2 is YSLEER. The CDR3 DNA follows: TGCGCCAGCAGCCAGGGGACTAGCGTCACAGATACGCAGTATTTT. Translating it yields CASSQGTSVTDTQYF.

V and J are TRBV19 and TRBJ1-1, with TRBD1 matching 7 bases. The CDR3 contains 15 residues. Trimming at V came to 3 bases and at J to 0 bases, leaving 4 bases not matched to a gene. Looked up from germline, CDR1 is LNHDA and CDR2 is SQIVND (reference sequence). CDR3 loop: CASSIRDRLNTEAFF. Here the CDR3 DNA reads TGTGCCAGTAGTATCCGGGACAGATTGAACACTGAAGCTTTCTTT.

The V gene is TRBV29-1, the J gene TRBJ1-6; D gene ambiguous. Per germline, CDR1 SQVTM and CDR2 ANQGSEA. CDR3 length: 13 residues. V lost 6 bases and J 10 bases, leaving 16 bases between the germline ends. CDR3 residues: CSVQETAESPLHF. As DNA, the CDR3 is TGCAGCGTCCAAGAAACGGCGGAATCACCCCTCCACTTT.

This clone was seen a handful of times. The rearrangement links TRBV27 to TRBJ1-1, with D perhaps TRBD1 (6 bases). The germline gives CDR1 MNHEY, CDR2 SMNVEV (reference sequence). The CDR3 is made up of 13 amino acids. V lost 7 bases, J lost 5 bases, and 14 bases lay in between. CDR3 DNA sequence: TGTGCCAGCAAAGCAGGGGCAGGGACTGAAGCTTTCTTT. This encodes CASKAGAGTEAFF.

This chain uses TRBV3-1 (or the pseudogene TRBV3-2) with TRBJ2-1; 7 bases line up with TRBD1. Germline V gene lookup returns CDR1 LGHDT and CDR2 YNNKEL (reference sequence). There are 14 residues in the CDR3. Trimming removed 4 bases from V and 5 bases from J; junction bases left unmatched: 5. CDR3 in amino acids: CASSPRGYNNEQFF. As DNA, the CDR3 is TGTGCCAGCAGCCCCAGGGGGTATAACAATGAGCAGTTCTTC.

This rearrangement joins TRBV7-9 to TRBJ2-5; D perhaps matches TRBD1 (6 bases). The CDR3 sequence is 14 residues long. V was pared by 3 bases and J by 4 bases, with 12 bases between. CDR1 and CDR2 from the germline V gene are SEHNR and FQNEAQ (reference sequence). CDR3 sequence: CASSFTGIRETQYF. The CDR3 nucleotides are TGTGCCAGCAGCTTCACAGGGATTCGAGAGACCCAGTACTTC.

This clone was counted a single time. This sequence joins TRBV4-3 and TRBJ1-1, with D maybe TRBD1 (6 bases). Germline V lookup: CDR1 LGHNA, CDR2 YSLEER. The CDR3 totals 14 residues. Trimming took off 0 bases at V and 1 base at J, with 6 bases between the two ends. The CDR3: CASSQDRGNTEAFF. For the CDR3, the DNA is TGCGCCAGCAGCCAAGACAGGGGGAACACTGAAGCTTTCTTT.

The J gene is TRBJ1-1, the V gene TRBV6-6, with 7 bases matching TRBD1. CDR1 MNHNY and CDR2 SVGAGI come from the germline V gene (reference sequence). V dropped 6 bases and J dropped 5; count of bases not matched to a gene: 9. This CDR3 spans 14 amino acids. The CDR3: CASSPQGWGTEAFF. The CDR3 DNA reads as TGTGCCAGCAGCCCACAGGGGTGGGGGACTGAAGCTTTCTTT.

This chain joins TRBV18 and TRBJ2-5; TRBD1 matches at 7 bases. V dropped 6 bases and J dropped 2; count of bases not matched to a gene: 6. Germline-derived CDR1 and CDR2 are KGHSH and LQKENI. CDR3 length: 14 residues. CDR3 coding DNA: TGTGCCAGCTCGAGTTCGGGACAGCAAGAGACCCAGTACTTC. This codes for CASSSSGQQETQYF.

The chain employs TRBV20-1 and TRBJ1-1, with TRBD1 as a possible D gene (5 bases). The V gene lost 5 bases and the J gene lost 8 bases, with 12 bases spanning the gap. CDR1 is DFQATT and CDR2 is SNEGSKA in the germline V gene (reference sequence). This CDR3 region has 11 residues. The CDR3 loop reads CSALPGGEAFF. CDR3 nucleotides: TGCAGTGCTCTCCCGGGGGGGGAAGCTTTCTTT.

V and J are TRBV3-1 (or the pseudogene TRBV3-2) and TRBJ1-1, with D hard to call. The V gene's germline CDR1 is LGHDT and CDR2 YNNKEL (reference sequence). The CDR3 loop spans 11 amino acids. V lost 5 bases to trimming and J lost 8 bases, with 9 bases between them. The DNA of the CDR3 is TGTGCCAGCAGCGGGCTCTTGGAAGCTTTCTTT. Protein: CASSGLLEAFF.

V usage is TRBV18 and J usage is TRBJ1-4; maybe TRBD1 (6 bases). CDR1 is KGHSH and CDR2 is LQKENI in the germline V gene. With 5 bases removed from V and 6 bases from J, the gap between germline ends came to 13 bases. The CDR3 has 14 amino acids. As DNA, the CDR3 is TGTGCCAGCTCATTAGGGGGTGAGGATGAAAAACTGTTTTTT. This encodes CASSLGGEDEKLFF.

The chain employs TRBV2 and TRBJ2-7, with 7 nucleotides matching TRBD2. The CDR3 consists of 14 residues. Germline V gene sequence: CDR1 SNHLY, CDR2 FYNNEI. V trimming: 4 bases; J trimming: 6 bases; junction bases outside the gene matches: 9. CDR3 sequence reads: CASSVPLRGGEQYF. The CDR3 DNA is TGTGCCAGCAGTGTCCCCTTGCGCGGGGGCGAGCAGTACTTC.

The chain has TRBV30 and TRBJ1-2, with 8 bases aligning to TRBD1. This CDR3 is 14 amino acids long. Germline V gene data show CDR1 as GTSNPN and CDR2 as SVGIG (reference sequence). Trimming removed 5 bases from V and 4 bases from J; junction bases left unmatched: 9. The CDR3 spells CAWDPQGASYGYTF. CDR3 DNA: TGTGCCTGGGATCCCCAGGGGGCAAGCTATGGCTACACCTTC. Variable domain in full (rest from reference TRBV30 and TRBJ1-2): SQTIHQWPATLVQPVGSPLSLECTVEGTSNPNLYWYRQAAGRGLQLLFYSVGIGQISSEVPQNLSASRPQDRQFILSSKKLLLSDSGFYLCAWDPQGASYGYTFGSGTRLTVV.

This CDR3 reads CASSHPGLATDEQYF. In DNA form, the CDR3 reads TGTGCCAGTAGTCACCCGGGACTAGCTACCGACGAGCAGTACTTC. The V call is TRBV19, the J call TRBJ2-7; TRBD2 matches at 9 bases. The germline CDR1 and CDR2 sequences are LNHDA and SQIVND (reference sequence). V dropped 5 bases and J dropped 5; count of bases not matched to a gene: 10. The CDR3 is 15 amino acids.

The V and J genes are TRBV7-2 and TRBJ2-2; TRBD1 aligns across 8 bases. Germline V gene lookup returns CDR1 SGHTA and CDR2 FQGNSA. Trimming cost V 3 bases and J 4 bases; bases outside gene matches: 4. This CDR3 contains 15 residues. In DNA form, the CDR3 reads TGTGCCAGCAGCTTCGGGGACAGGCGCACCGGGGAGCTGTTTTTT. The encoded protein is CASSFGDRRTGELFF.

This clone was counted a single time. At the DNA level, this CDR3 is encoded by other sequences in the same sample as well. The chain couples TRBV19 to TRBJ2-7; 14 positions agree with TRBD2. This CDR3 is built from 15 residues. Germline loops: CDR1 LNHDA, CDR2 SQIVND (reference sequence). V lost 3 bases and J lost 4; bases outside the gene matches: 2. The DNA for the CDR3 is TGTGCCAGTAGTATTGGGACTAGCGGGAGTTACGAGCAGTACTTC. It is translated as CASSIGTSGSYEQYF.

Many counts were recorded for this clone. The chain couples TRBV15 to TRBJ2-1, with 11 nucleotides matching TRBD2. Germline values: CDR1 LNHNV, CDR2 YYDKDF (reference sequence). The trim removed 0 bases at V and 0 bases at J, leaving 16 bases unmatched. This CDR3 contains 22 residues. The CDR3 protein is CATSREQLGASGGIRSYNEQFF. The CDR3 DNA is TGTGCCACCAGCAGAGAACAACTCGGGGCTAGCGGGGGGATCCGCTCCTACAATGAGCAGTTCTTC.

V is TRBV7-9 and J is TRBJ2-4; 13 bases map to TRBD2. Germline CDR1 reads SEHNR; CDR2 reads FQNEAQ (reference sequence). The CDR3 has 17 residues. After removal of 5 bases from V and 6 bases from J, the junction contained 10 bases not matched to a gene. CDR3 nucleotide sequence: TGTGCCAGCAGCCAGGGACTAGCGGGGCTTAGCCCAAACATTCAGTACTTC. It is translated as CASSQGLAGLSPNIQYF.

This clone was observed once. The chain is built from TRBV19 and TRBJ2-1, with D tentatively TRBD2 (5 bases). Germline assignment: CDR1 LNHDA and CDR2 SQIVND (reference sequence). V was shortened by 9 bases and J by 15 bases, with 24 bases between the two germline ends. The CDR3 has 13 residues. CDR3 nucleotide sequence: TGTGCCAGCATGGGCTCGGGCAGGAGGCGGCCGTTCTTC. Amino acid sequence: CASMGSGRRRPFF. The whole variable domain, filled in from reference TRBV19 and TRBJ2-1, reads DGGITQSPKYLFRKEGQNVTLSCEQNLNHDAMYWYRQDPGQGLRLIYYSQIVNDFQKGDIAEGYSVSREKKESFPLTVTSAQKNPTAFYLCASMGSGRRRPFFGPGTRLTVL.

This sequence joins TRBV6-5 and TRBJ1-5, with 9 bases aligning to TRBD1. This CDR3 comprises 15 residues. Germline V gene lookup returns CDR1 MNHEY and CDR2 SVGAGI. V lost 8 bases, J lost 7 bases, and 12 bases stayed unmatched. The CDR3 coding sequence is TGTGCCAGCGTGGCCCGGACAGGGGCAGGACAGCCCCAGCATTTT. This encodes CASVARTGAGQPQHF.

The rearrangement uses TRBV2 and TRBJ1-5; possible D gene TRBD1, 5 bases. In germline, CDR1 is SNHLY, CDR2 FYNNEI. Trimming shortened V by 2 bases and J by 3 bases, and 14 bases separated the two germline ends. The CDR3 runs 16 residues. The CDR3 protein is CASSERKWGDNQPQHF. The CDR3 nucleotides read TGTGCCAGCAGTGAAAGGAAGTGGGGGGACAATCAGCCCCAGCATTTT. The variable domain in full, completed from reference TRBV2 and TRBJ1-5, reads EPEVTQTPSHQVTQMGQEVILRCVPISNHLYFYWYRQILGQKVEFLVSFYNNEISEKSEIFDDQFSVERPDGSNFTLKIRSTKLEDSAMYFCASSERKWGDNQPQHFGDGTRLSIL.

The gene calls are TRBV5-1 and TRBJ1-4, with 11 nucleotides matching TRBD1. CDR1 SGHRS and CDR2 YFSETQ come from the germline V gene. This CDR3 region has 16 residues. Trimming cost V 4 bases and J 8 bases; bases outside gene matches: 10. CDR3 sequence reads: CASSPGGTGGREKLFF. The DNA for the CDR3 is TGCGCCAGCAGCCCCGGCGGGACAGGGGGAAGGGAAAAACTGTTTTTT.

This sequence joins TRBV5-1 and TRBJ1-1; weak D call: TRBD1 (6 bases). The length of the CDR3 is 17 residues. Germline V lookup: CDR1 SGHRS, CDR2 YFSETQ. Trimming cost V 3 bases and J 0 bases, with 18 bases left between them. The CDR3 is CASSYPIGGRLNTEAFF. The CDR3, as DNA: TGCGCCAGCAGCTACCCCATTGGGGGCCGATTGAACACTGAAGCTTTCTTT. The full variable domain, in which reference TRBV5-1 and TRBJ1-1 provide the parts outside the CDR3, is KAGVTQTPRYLIKTRGQQVTLSCSPISGHRSVSWYQQTPGQGLQFLFEYFSETQRNKGNFPGRFSGRQFSNSRSEMNVSTLELGDSALYLCASSYPIGGRLNTEAFFGQGTRLTVV.

The V gene is TRBV7-9, the J gene TRBJ1-6; D is perhaps TRBD1 (5 bases). Germline lookup yields CDR1 SEHNR and CDR2 FQNEAQ (reference sequence). Trimming removed 2 bases from V and 7 bases from J, with 9 bases in between. The CDR3 has 14 residues. CDR3 nucleotide sequence: TGTGCCAGCAGCTTATGGCGGGACAATTCACCCCTCCACTTT. It encodes CASSLWRDNSPLHF.

The V call is TRBV5-1, the J call TRBJ2-1, with 7 nucleotides matching TRBD1. The CDR3 spans 16 residues. The V and J ends lost 4 bases and 0 bases, in that order; junction bases with no gene match: 7. From germline, CDR1 is SGHRS and CDR2 YFSETQ. CDR3 residues: CASSRDSSSSYNEQFF. As DNA, the CDR3 is TGCGCCAGCAGCCGGGACAGTTCGAGCTCCTACAATGAGCAGTTCTTC. Variable domain in full (rest from reference TRBV5-1 and TRBJ2-1): KAGVTQTPRYLIKTRGQQVTLSCSPISGHRSVSWYQQTPGQGLQFLFEYFSETQRNKGNFPGRFSGRQFSNSRSEMNVSTLELGDSALYLCASSRDSSSSYNEQFFGPGTRLTVL.

This chain links TRBV21-1 with TRBJ2-4; TRBD2, as called in the table, went unchecked against the DNA. TRBV21-1 is an annotated pseudogene. The CDR3 runs 14 residues. The DNA for the CDR3 is TGTGCCAGCAGCAGGGGGGACTTTAAAAACATTCAGTACTTC. Its translation: CASSRGDFKNIQYF.